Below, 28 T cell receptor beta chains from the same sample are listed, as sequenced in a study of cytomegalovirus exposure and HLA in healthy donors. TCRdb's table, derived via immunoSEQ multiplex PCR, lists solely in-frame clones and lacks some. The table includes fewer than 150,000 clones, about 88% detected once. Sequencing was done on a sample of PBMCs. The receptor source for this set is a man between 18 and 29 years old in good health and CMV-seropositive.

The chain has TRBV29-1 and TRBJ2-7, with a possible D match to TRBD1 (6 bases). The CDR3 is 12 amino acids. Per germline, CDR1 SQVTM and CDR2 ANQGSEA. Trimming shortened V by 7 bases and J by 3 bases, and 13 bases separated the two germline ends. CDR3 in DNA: TGCAGCGCCGCAGGACAGAGCTACGAGCAGTACTTC. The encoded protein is CSAAGQSYEQYF.

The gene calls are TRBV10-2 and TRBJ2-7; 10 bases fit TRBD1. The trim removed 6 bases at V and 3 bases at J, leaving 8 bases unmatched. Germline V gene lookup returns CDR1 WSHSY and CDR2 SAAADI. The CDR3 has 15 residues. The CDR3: CASRETGTGDYEQYF. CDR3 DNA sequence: TGCGCCAGCAGGGAAACCGGGACAGGGGACTACGAGCAGTACTTC.

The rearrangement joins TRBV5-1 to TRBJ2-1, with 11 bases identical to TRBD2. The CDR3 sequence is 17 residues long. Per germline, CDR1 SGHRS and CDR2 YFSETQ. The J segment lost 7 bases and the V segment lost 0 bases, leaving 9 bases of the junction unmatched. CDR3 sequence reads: CASSLGPSSGGHNEQFF. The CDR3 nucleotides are TGCGCCAGCAGCTTGGGCCCCTCTAGCGGGGGGCATAATGAGCAGTTCTTC.

DNA for the CDR3: TGTGCCAGCAGTTACACGGGGGAGCAGTACTTC. Translating it yields CASSYTGEQYF. This sequence joins TRBV6-5 and TRBJ2-7, with D possibly matching TRBD2 (5 bases). The CDR3 length is 11 residues. Germline assignment: CDR1 MNHEY and CDR2 SVGAGI. V gave up 2 bases and J gave up 7 bases, with 6 bases separating them.

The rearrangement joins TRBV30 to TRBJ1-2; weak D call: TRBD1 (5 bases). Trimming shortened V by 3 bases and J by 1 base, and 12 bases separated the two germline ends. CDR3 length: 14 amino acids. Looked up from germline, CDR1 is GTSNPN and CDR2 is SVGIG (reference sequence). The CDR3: CAWRPRRGNYGYTF. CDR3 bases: TGTGCCTGGAGACCAAGGAGGGGTAACTATGGCTACACCTTC.

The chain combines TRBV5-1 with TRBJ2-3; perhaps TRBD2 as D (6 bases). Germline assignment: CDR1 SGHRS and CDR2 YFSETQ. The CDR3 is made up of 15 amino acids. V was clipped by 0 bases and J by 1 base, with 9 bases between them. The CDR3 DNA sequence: TGCGCCAGCAGCTTGGCTCCGGGGGGCACAGATACGCAGTATTTT. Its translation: CASSLAPGGTDTQYF.

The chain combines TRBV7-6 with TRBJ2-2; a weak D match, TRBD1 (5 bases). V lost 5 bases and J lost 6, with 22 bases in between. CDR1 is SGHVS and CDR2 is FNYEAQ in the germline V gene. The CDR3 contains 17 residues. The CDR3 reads CASSTVDTSYRAGELFF. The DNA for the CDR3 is TGTGCCAGCAGCACCGTGGACACGAGTTATCGGGCCGGGGAGCTGTTTTTT. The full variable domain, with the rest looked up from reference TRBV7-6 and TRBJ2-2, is GAGVSQSPRYKVTKRGQDVALRCDPISGHVSLYWYRQALGQGPEFLTYFNYEAQQDKSGLPNDRFSAERPEGSISTLTIQRTEQRDSAMYRCASSTVDTSYRAGELFFGEGSRLTVL.

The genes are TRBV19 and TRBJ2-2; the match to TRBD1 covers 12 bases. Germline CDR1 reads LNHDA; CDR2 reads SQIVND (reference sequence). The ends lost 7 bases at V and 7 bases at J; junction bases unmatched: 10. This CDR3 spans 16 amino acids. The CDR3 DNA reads TGTGCCAGTATCAGAGAGGGACAGGGGGCCTTCGGGGAGCTGTTTTTT. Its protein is CASIREGQGAFGELFF.

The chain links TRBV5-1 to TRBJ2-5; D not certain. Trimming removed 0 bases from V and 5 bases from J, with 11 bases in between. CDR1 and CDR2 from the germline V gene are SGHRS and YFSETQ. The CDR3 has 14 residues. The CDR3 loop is CASSLVRTGETQYF. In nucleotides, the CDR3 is TGCGCCAGCAGCTTGGTGAGAACCGGGGAGACCCAGTACTTC.

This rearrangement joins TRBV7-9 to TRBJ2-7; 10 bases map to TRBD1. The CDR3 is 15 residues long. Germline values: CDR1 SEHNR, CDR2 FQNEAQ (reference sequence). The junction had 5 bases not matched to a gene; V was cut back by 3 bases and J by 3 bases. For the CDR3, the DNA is TGTGCCAGCAGCTTCGGGACAGGGGTGAACTACGAGCAGTACTTC. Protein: CASSFGTGVNYEQYF.

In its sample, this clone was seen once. The DNA of the CDR3 is TGTGCCAGCAGCAGAGCCGGGACAACTAGCACAGATACGCAGTATTTT. This translates into CASSRAGTTSTDTQYF. The gene calls are TRBV11-2 and TRBJ2-3, with a tentative D call TRBD1 (6 bases). Trimming took off 5 bases at V and 0 bases at J, with 15 bases between the two ends. The CDR3 contains 16 residues. Germline V lookup: CDR1 SGHAT, CDR2 FQNNGV.

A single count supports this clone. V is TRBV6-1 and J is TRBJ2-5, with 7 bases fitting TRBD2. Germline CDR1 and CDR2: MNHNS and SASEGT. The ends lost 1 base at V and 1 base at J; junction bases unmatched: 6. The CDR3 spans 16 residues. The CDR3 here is CASSEEGTMGQETQYF. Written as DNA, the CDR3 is TGTGCCAGCAGTGAAGAGGGGACTATGGGCCAAGAGACCCAGTACTTC.

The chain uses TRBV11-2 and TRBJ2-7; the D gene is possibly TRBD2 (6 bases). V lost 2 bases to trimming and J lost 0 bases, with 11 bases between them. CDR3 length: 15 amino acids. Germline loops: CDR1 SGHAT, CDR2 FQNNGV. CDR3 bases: TGTGCCAGCAGCTTACGACTAGAACCCTCCTACGAGCAGTACTTC. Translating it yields CASSLRLEPSYEQYF.

CDR3 sequence: CASRLTGDRGTGELFF. The CDR3 nucleotides read TGTGCCAGCAGACTCACAGGGGATCGTGGCACCGGGGAGCTGTTTTTT. The chain has TRBV7-8 and TRBJ2-2, with TRBD1 matching over 7 bases. The trim removed 6 bases at V and 4 bases at J, leaving 11 bases unmatched. The V gene's germline CDR1 is SGHVS and CDR2 FQNEAQ. The CDR3 extends over 16 amino acids. Combining the CDR3 with reference TRBV7-8 and TRBJ2-2 gives the whole variable domain GAGVSQSPRYKVAKRGQDVALRCDPISGHVSLFWYQQALGQGPEFLTYFQNEAQLDKSGLPSDRFFAERPEGSVSTLKIQRTQQEDSAVYLCASRLTGDRGTGELFFGEGSRLTVL.

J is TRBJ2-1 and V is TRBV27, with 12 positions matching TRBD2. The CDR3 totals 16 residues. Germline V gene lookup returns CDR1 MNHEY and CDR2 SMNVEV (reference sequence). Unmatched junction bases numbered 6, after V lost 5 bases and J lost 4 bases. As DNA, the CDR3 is TGTGCCAGCAGTCCAATCGGACTAGCGGGGTACAATGAGCAGTTCTTC. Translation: CASSPIGLAGYNEQFF.

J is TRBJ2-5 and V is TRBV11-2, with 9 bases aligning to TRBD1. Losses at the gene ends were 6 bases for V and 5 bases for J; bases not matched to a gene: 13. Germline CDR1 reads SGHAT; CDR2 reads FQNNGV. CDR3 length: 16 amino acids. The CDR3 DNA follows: TGTGCCAGCAGTCGAGGGGACAGGGTGGAAGGTGAGACCCAGTACTTC. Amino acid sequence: CASSRGDRVEGETQYF.

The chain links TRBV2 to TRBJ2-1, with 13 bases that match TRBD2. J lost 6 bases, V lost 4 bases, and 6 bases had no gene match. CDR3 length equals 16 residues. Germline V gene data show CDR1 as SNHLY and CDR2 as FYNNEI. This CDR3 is CASSGRTSGSGNEQFF. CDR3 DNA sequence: TGTGCCAGCAGTGGGCGGACTAGCGGGAGTGGCAATGAGCAGTTCTTC.

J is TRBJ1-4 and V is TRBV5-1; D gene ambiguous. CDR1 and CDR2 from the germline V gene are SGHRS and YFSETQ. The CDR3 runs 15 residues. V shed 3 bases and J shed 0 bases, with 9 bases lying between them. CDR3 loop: CASSSNPATNEKLFF. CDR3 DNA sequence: TGCGCCAGCAGCTCGAACCCAGCAACTAATGAAAAACTGTTTTTT. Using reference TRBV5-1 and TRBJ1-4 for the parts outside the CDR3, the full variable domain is KAGVTQTPRYLIKTRGQQVTLSCSPISGHRSVSWYQQTPGQGLQFLFEYFSETQRNKGNFPGRFSGRQFSNSRSEMNVSTLELGDSALYLCASSSNPATNEKLFFGSGTQLSVL.

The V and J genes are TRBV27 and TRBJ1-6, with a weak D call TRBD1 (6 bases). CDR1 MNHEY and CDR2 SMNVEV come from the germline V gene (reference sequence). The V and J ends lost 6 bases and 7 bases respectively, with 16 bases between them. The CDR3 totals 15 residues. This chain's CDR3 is CASSYSGHANSPLHF. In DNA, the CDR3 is TGTGCCAGCAGCTACTCGGGACACGCCAATTCACCCCTCCACTTT.

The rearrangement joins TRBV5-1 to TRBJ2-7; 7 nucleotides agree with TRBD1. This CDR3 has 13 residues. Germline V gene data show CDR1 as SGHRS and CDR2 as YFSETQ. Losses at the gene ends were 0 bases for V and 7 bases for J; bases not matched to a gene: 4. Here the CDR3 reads CASSLGQGTEQYF. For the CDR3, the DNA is TGCGCCAGCAGCTTGGGACAGGGAACTGAGCAGTACTTC.

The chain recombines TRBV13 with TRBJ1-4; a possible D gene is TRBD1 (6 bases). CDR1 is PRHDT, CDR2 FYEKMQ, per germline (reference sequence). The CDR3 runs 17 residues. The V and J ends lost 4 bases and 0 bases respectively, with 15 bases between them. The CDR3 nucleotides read TGTGCCAGCAGCTCCCGACAGGAGACAACAACTAATGAAAAACTGTTTTTT. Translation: CASSSRQETTTNEKLFF. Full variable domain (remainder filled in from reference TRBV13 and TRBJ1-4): AAGVIQSPRHLIKEKRETATLKCYPIPRHDTVYWYQQGPGQDPQFLISFYEKMQSDKGSIPDRFSAQQFSDYHSELNMSSLELGDSALYFCASSSRQETTTNEKLFFGSGTQLSVL.

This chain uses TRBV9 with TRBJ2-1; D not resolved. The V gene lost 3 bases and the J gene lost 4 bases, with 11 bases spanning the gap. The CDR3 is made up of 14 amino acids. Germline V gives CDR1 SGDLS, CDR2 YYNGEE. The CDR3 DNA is TGTGCCAGCAGCGACAGCATGTCGTACAATGAGCAGTTCTTC. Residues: CASSDSMSYNEQFF.

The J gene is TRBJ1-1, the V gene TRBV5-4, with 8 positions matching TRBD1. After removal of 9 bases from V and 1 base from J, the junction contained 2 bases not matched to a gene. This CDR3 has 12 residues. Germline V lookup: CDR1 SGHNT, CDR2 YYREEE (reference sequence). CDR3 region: CATRGQNTEAFF. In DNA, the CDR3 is TGTGCCACCAGGGGGCAGAACACTGAAGCTTTCTTT.

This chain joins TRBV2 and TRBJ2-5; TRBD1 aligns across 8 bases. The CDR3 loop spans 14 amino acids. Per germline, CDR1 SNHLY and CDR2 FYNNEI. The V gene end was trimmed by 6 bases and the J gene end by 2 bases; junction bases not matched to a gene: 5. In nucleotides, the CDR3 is TGTGCCAGCAGCAGGGGGCAGTGGCAAGAGACCCAGTACTTC. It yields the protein CASSRGQWQETQYF.

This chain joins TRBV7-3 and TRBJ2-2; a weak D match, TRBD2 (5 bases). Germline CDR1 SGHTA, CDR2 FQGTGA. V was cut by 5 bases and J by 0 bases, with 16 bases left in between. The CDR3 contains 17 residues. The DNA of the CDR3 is TGTGCCAGCAGCCCCTCCCGGGAAGCGGCGAACACCGGGGAGCTGTTTTTT. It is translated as CASSPSREAANTGELFF.

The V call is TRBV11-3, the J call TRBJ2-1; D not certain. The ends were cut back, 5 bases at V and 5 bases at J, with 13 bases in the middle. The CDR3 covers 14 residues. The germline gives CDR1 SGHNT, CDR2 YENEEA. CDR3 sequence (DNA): TGTGCCAGCAGCCCCTTTAGCACTAACAATGAGCAGTTCTTC. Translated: CASSPFSTNNEQFF.

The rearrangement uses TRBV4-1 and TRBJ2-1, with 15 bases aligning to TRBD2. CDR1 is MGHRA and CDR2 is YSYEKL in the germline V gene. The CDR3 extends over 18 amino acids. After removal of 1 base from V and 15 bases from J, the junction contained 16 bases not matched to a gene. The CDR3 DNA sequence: TGCGCCAGCAGCCAAGGGGGTGGTAGGACTAGCGGGAGGGCCGTTGTGTTCTTC. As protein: CASSQGGGRTSGRAVVFF.

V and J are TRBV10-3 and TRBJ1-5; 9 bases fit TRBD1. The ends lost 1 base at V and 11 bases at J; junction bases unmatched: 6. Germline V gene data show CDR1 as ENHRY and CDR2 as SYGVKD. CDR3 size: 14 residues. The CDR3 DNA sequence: TGTGCCATCAGTGAGTTACTGACAGGGGGTTCCCAGCATTTT. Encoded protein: CAISELLTGGSQHF.